This entry lists 21 T cell receptor beta chains sequenced from one sample in a study of glioma-infiltrating T cells. The iRepertoire nested amplicon-rescue multiplex PCR amplified TCR alpha and beta CDR3s from RNA. TCRdb independently ran MiXCR on the multiplex PCR reads; one entry per CDR3 protein. The sample yields about 130,000 distinct CDR3 sequences, about 25% seen once. The sample taken for sequencing was glioma tissue, nonneoplastic brain tissue, or PBMCs (not recorded which). The receptors were sampled from a human donor with low-grade glioma or glioblastoma, undergoing nonglioma brain surgery, or in good health (not recorded which).

The table lists this clonotype with many counts. The chain links TRBV14 to TRBJ2-7, with D perhaps matching TRBD1 (6 bases). CDR3 length: 15 residues. CDR1 is SGHDN, CDR2 FVKESK, per germline. V lost 0 bases and J lost 0, with 9 bases in between. The chain's CDR3 is CASSQDRGGSYEQYV. The CDR3 nucleotides are TGTGCCAGCAGCCAAGACAGGGGCGGCTCCTACGAGCAGTACGTC.

The V gene is TRBV29-1, the J gene TRBJ2-3, with D hard to call. Trimming cost V 4 bases and J 0 bases, with 5 bases left between them. Germline V CDR1 and CDR2: SQVTM, ANQGSEA. CDR3 length equals 12 residues. CDR3 sequence reads: CSVGRSTDTQYF. CDR3 in DNA: TGCAGCGTTGGACGGAGCACAGATACGCAGTATTTT.

Many counts were recorded for this clonotype. The chain has TRBV28 and TRBJ1-4; D unclear. CDR1 MDHEN and CDR2 SYDVKM come from the germline V gene. The CDR3 is 13 residues long. Trimming shortened V by 7 bases and J by 8 bases, and 14 bases separated the two germline ends. CDR3 nucleotide sequence: TGTGCCAGCAAACGGTTTGGTCAGGAAAAACTGTTTTTT. It encodes CASKRFGQEKLFF.

The V gene is TRBV6-2 or TRBV6-3, the J gene TRBJ1-3; possibly TRBD1 for D (6 bases). The ends were cut back, 2 bases at V and 4 bases at J, with 12 bases in the middle. Germline V gives CDR1 MNHEY, CDR2 SVGEGT. This CDR3 region has 15 residues. CDR3 sequence: CASSYPTGRGNTIYF. CDR3 DNA sequence: TGTGCCAGCAGTTACCCTACAGGGAGGGGAAACACCATATATTTT.

This clonotype was detected ten times or more. This chain uses TRBV4-1 with TRBJ2-1; 7 nucleotides line up with TRBD1. This CDR3 contains 14 residues. The germline V gene has CDR1 MGHRA and CDR2 YSYEKL. V lost 3 bases to trimming and J lost 6 bases; unmatched junction nucleotides: 5. The chain's CDR3 is CASSHLTGTNEQFF. As DNA, the CDR3 is TGCGCCAGCAGCCATTTGACAGGGACCAATGAGCAGTTCTTC.

Many counts were recorded for this clonotype. V and J are TRBV6-2 or TRBV6-3 and TRBJ2-3; D is uncertain. Germline V CDR1 and CDR2: MNHEY, SVGEGT. V lost 2 bases to trimming and J lost 2 bases, with 14 bases between them. The CDR3 is made up of 16 amino acids. DNA of the CDR3: TGTGCCAGCAGTTACCCCTATCGGCGGAACACAGATACGCAGTATTTT. Translation gives CASSYPYRRNTDTQYF.

The chain carries TRBV6-5 and TRBJ2-5; 11 bases line up with TRBD2. The CDR3 length is 15 residues. Germline trimming cut 4 bases from V and 1 base from J; bases unmatched to any gene: 2. Germline assignment: CDR1 MNHEY and CDR2 SVGAGI. CDR3 in amino acids: CASSFLAGGQETQYF. The CDR3, as DNA: TGTGCCAGCAGTTTCCTAGCGGGGGGCCAAGAGACCCAGTACTTC.

This chain links TRBV19 with TRBJ1-2; the D is unclear. In germline, CDR1 is LNHDA, CDR2 SQIVND (reference sequence). V was pared by 7 bases and J by 2 bases, with 11 bases between. The CDR3 runs to 13 residues. CDR3 sequence reads: CASIGLPNYGYTF. The CDR3 DNA follows: TGTGCCAGTATCGGACTCCCAAACTATGGCTACACCTTC.

V gene TRBV5-1 combines with J gene TRBJ2-5; 8 bases are a match to TRBD2. CDR1 and CDR2 from the germline V gene are SGHRS and YFSETQ. This CDR3 is built from 15 residues. J gave up 0 bases and V 2 bases, and 3 bases lay outside the gene matches. CDR3 in amino acids: CASSFFSGDQETQYF. In DNA, the CDR3 is TGCGCCAGCAGCTTTTTTAGCGGGGACCAAGAGACCCAGTACTTC. The entire variable domain, with the rest obtained from reference TRBV5-1 and TRBJ2-5, is as follows: KAGVTQTPRYLIKTRGQQVTLSCSPISGHRSVSWYQQTPGQGLQFLFEYFSETQRNKGNFPGRFSGRQFSNSRSEMNVSTLELGDSALYLCASSFFSGDQETQYFGPGTRLLVL.

The chain has TRBV4-1 and TRBJ2-1; no firm D call. In germline, CDR1 is MGHRA, CDR2 YSYEKL. The CDR3 extends over 16 amino acids. Trimming shortened V by 0 bases and J by 3 bases, and 12 bases separated the two germline ends. The CDR3 DNA is TGCGCCAGCAGCCAAGAACGAGGTCCCTTCTACAATGAGCAGTTCTTC. It encodes CASSQERGPFYNEQFF.

This clonotype was detected ten times or more. The rearrangement joins TRBV20-1 to TRBJ1-1, with 8 positions matching TRBD1. With 2 bases clipped from V and 5 bases from J, the junction kept 7 bases outside the gene matches. The CDR3 spans 14 residues. Germline V lookup: CDR1 DFQATT, CDR2 SNEGSKA (reference sequence). CDR3 in amino acids: CSARPTGAWTEAFF. Here the CDR3 DNA reads TGCAGTGCTAGACCGACAGGGGCGTGGACTGAAGCTTTCTTT.

The chain joins TRBV4-1 to TRBJ2-5; no firm D call. The V end lost 0 bases, the J end lost 4 bases, and 6 bases lay between the germline ends. CDR1 is MGHRA, CDR2 YSYEKL, per germline. CDR3 length equals 13 residues. CDR3 in DNA: TGCGCCAGCAGCCAAGAACGGGTAGAGACCCAGTACTTC. Its translation is CASSQERVETQYF.

The rearrangement links TRBV4-2 to TRBJ2-3; 9 bases fit TRBD2. This CDR3 region has 16 residues. Germline trimming cut 4 bases from V and 5 bases from J; bases unmatched to any gene: 10. Germline values: CDR1 LGHNA, CDR2 YNFKEQ. CDR3 sequence: CASSLQAGGQRDTQYF. CDR3 DNA sequence: TGTGCCAGCAGCCTCCAAGCGGGGGGCCAGAGAGATACGCAGTATTTT.

As concerns this clonotype: This sequence may be a read error, since a much larger clone differs from it by one base. The rearrangement uses TRBV20-1 and TRBJ1-2, with unresolved D. The CDR3 contains 12 residues. Germline V lookup: CDR1 DFQATT, CDR2 SNEGSKA (reference sequence). CDR3 region: CSTRPDNYGYTF. The CDR3 bases are TGCAGTACTAGACCCGACAACTATGGCTACACCTTC.

The sample holds a few counts of this clonotype. The chain has TRBV4-2 and TRBJ1-1, with 8 bases that match TRBD1. CDR1 is LGHNA, CDR2 YNFKEQ, per germline. CDR3 length: 16 residues. V was clipped by 2 bases and J by 5 bases; unmatched bases: 10. In DNA, the CDR3 is TGTGCCAGCAGCCAAACCCCCCAGGGGGCGGGTACTGAAGCTTTCTTT. Translation gives CASSQTPQGAGTEAFF.

This CDR3 is CASSFRPSNEKLFF. Here the CDR3 DNA reads TGTGCCAGCAGTTTCCGACCGTCTAATGAAAAACTGTTTTTT. The J gene is TRBJ1-4, the V gene TRBV27; no firm D call. V was trimmed by 3 bases and J by 3 bases, leaving 8 bases between them. The CDR3 runs 14 residues. From germline, CDR1 is MNHEY and CDR2 SMNVEV (reference sequence).

This clonotype was seen just once. This chain joins TRBV7-2 and TRBJ2-7; D may be TRBD2 (5 bases). Per the germline V gene, CDR1 is SGHTA and CDR2 is FQGNSA. V lost 10 bases, J lost 9 bases, and 19 bases lay in between. CDR3 length: 12 amino acids. The CDR3 reads CATPTPGYGQYV. The CDR3 DNA follows: TGTGCCACCCCCACCCCGGGATATGGGCAGTACGTC.

This rearrangement joins TRBV6-4 to TRBJ2-2; D is perhaps TRBD1 (6 bases). Trimming cost V 7 bases and J 4 bases, with 10 bases left between them. This CDR3 has 13 residues. CDR1 MRHNA and CDR2 SNTAGT come from the germline V gene. The CDR3 nucleotides are TGTGCCAGCATCGGACAGTCCACCGGGGAGCTGTTTTTT. Residues: CASIGQSTGELFF.

This clonotype was seen a single time. This likely comes from a read error, as the CDR3 has no conserved phenylalanine or tryptophan at its end. The J gene is TRBJ2-1, the V gene TRBV11-2; TRBD2 aligns across 7 bases. CDR1 is SGHAT and CDR2 is FQNNGV in the germline V gene. J gave up 7 bases and V 4 bases, and 7 bases lay outside the gene matches. The CDR3 has 14 residues. The CDR3 protein is CASSSGTNANEQFL. In nucleotides, the CDR3 is TGTGCCAGCAGCTCTGGGACTAATGCTAATGAGCAGTTCCTC.

This clonotype was seen a handful of times. The chain recombines TRBV19 with TRBJ1-3; no definite D call. The V end lost 9 bases, the J end lost 0 bases, and 9 bases lay between the germline ends. CDR3 length: 13 residues. Germline V lookup: CDR1 LNHDA, CDR2 SQIVND (reference sequence). The chain's CDR3 is CASDGHSGNTIYF. The DNA of the CDR3 is TGTGCCAGCGACGGCCACTCTGGAAACACCATATATTTT.

This clonotype came up a few times. The chain has TRBV6-1 and TRBJ2-7, with unresolved D. V lost 5 bases, J lost 2 bases, and 13 bases lay in between. The CDR3 is made up of 14 amino acids. Per the germline V gene, CDR1 is MNHNS and CDR2 is SASEGT. In nucleotides, the CDR3 is TGTGCCAGCAGTTTGTCAGGCCTTCCCTACGAGCAGTACGTC. This encodes CASSLSGLPYEQYV.